This entry lists 3 T cell receptor beta chains sequenced from one sample in a study of blood T cell repertoires in COVID-19. Profiled with immunoSEQ multiplex PCR; TCRdb holds only in-frame clones, not every one. In the table there are some 180,000 clones, 75% to 90% of which are singletons. The sequenced material came from peripheral blood. The origin of the receptors is a woman aged 60-75 years with acute or convalescent COVID-19.

V usage is TRBV13 and J usage is TRBJ1-1; tentatively, D is TRBD1 (6 bases). Germline V gene data show CDR1 as PRHDT and CDR2 as FYEKMQ (reference sequence). Trimming stripped 0 bases from V and 11 bases from J, with 16 bases between. The CDR3 length is 14 residues. The CDR3 here is CASSLGGGGQRAFF. The CDR3 DNA sequence: TGTGCCAGCAGCTTAGGAGGTGGGGGACAAAGGGCTTTCTTT.

This chain links TRBV9 with TRBJ2-1; D may be TRBD2 (6 bases). The CDR3 consists of 15 residues. Germline lookup yields CDR1 SGDLS and CDR2 YYNGEE. V was clipped by 0 bases and J by 4 bases, with 11 bases between them. For the CDR3, the DNA is TGTGCCAGCAGCGTAGCTGGGACTCCATACAATGAGCAGTTCTTC. Its translation is CASSVAGTPYNEQFF.

This sequence joins TRBV5-6 and TRBJ2-7; TRBD1 might be the D (6 bases). Deletions cut 5 bases from V and 5 bases from J, with 14 bases between. This CDR3 is built from 13 residues. Germline CDR1 reads SGHDT; CDR2 reads YYEEEE. The CDR3 bases are TGTGCCAGCAGTTCCGGACAGCGCAACGAGCAGTACGTC. Amino acids: CASSSGQRNEQYV.